Sequencing of this T cell receptor beta chain was carried out in a study of response to subunit inactivated influenza vaccine. The study, taken as a whole, reports: Authors suggested each seasonal flu vaccination may recruit only limited numbers of new T cells.

Using its own MiXCR run on the RT-PCR reads, TCRdb lists one record per CDR3 protein. The repertoire holds roughly 700,000 distinct CDR3 sequences, approximately 14% seen once, with 6% to 8% in the top ten. The ends were cut back, 0 bases at V and 10 bases at J, with 9 bases in the middle. This CDR3 is built from 12 residues. Germline V gene lookup returns CDR1 MGHDK and CDR2 SYGVNS. In this sample, this clonotype turned up many times. What it binds is unknown. This sample comprised PBMCs from blood, obtained less than 15 days before vaccination. The receptor was isolated from a man aged 50-60 years who received an inactivated influenza vaccine. The genes are TRBV25-1 and TRBJ1-1, with D tentatively TRBD1 (5 bases). CDR3 sequence (DNA): TGTGCCAGCAGTGAATATGGGGGTGGAGCTTTCTTT. Its translation: CASSEYGGGAFF.